The clone carrying this TCR beta chain has a single count. Its specificity is unknown. This record belongs to a study of T cell responses to AZD1222 COVID-19 vaccine. Regarding the study as a whole: Spike as a whole was targeted by vaccine-associated CD4 TCRs, dominant at 160-218 and 743-854. Sampling that yielded the repertoires occurred only after the peak T cell response. Females made up more of the donors, who were largely white British, and clonal diversity may have come out too low. It was only 6 or 7 AZD1222 recipients who were seropositive at baseline.

The protocol was immunoSEQ multiplex PCR, while the TCRdb copy is restricted to in-frame clones and leaves out a portion. The table includes roughly 70,000 clones, 85% detected once. The CDR3 consists of 16 residues. Germline-derived CDR1 and CDR2 are MNHNY and SVGAGI (reference sequence). V lost 8 bases, J lost 0 bases, and 17 bases lay in between. This chain connects TRBV6-6 to TRBJ2-4; D is tentatively TRBD1 or TRBD2 (5 bases each). The sample here was peripheral blood, taken on day 0 of AZD1222 vaccination. The receptor's source is an adult in good health. In nucleotides, the CDR3 is TGTGCCAGCTTTGACCGGGGCCGCACAGCCAAAAACATTCAGTACTTC. Translated: CASFDRGRTAKNIQYF.